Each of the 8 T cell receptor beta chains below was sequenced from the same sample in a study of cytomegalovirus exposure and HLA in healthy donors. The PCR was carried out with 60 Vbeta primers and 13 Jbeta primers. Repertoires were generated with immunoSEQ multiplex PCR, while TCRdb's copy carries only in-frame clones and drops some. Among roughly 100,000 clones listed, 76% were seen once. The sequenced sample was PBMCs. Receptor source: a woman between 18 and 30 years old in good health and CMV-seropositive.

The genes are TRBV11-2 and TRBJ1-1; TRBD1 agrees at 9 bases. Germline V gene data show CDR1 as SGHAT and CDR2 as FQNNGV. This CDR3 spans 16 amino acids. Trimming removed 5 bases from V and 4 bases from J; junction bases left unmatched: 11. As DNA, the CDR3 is TGTGCCAGCAGCCTCTCGGGACAGGGTTTGGCCACTGAAGCTTTCTTT. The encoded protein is CASSLSGQGLATEAFF.

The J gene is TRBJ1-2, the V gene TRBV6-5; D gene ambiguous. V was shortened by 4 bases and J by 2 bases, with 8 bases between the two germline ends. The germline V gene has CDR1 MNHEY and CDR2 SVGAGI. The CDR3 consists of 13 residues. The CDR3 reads CASSLTVNYGYTF. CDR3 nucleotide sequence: TGTGCCAGCAGTTTAACAGTAAACTATGGCTACACCTTC.

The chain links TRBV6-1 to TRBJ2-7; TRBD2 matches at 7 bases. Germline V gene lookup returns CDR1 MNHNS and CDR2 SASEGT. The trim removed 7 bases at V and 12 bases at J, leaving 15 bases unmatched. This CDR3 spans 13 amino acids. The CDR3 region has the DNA TGTGCCAGCACCCCCTCTCTGGGGGGGGTTCGGTACTTC. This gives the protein CASTPSLGGVRYF.

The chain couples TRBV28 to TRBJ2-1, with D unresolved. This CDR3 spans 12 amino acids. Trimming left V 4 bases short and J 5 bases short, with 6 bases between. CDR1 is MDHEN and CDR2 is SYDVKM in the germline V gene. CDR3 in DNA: TGTGCCAGCAGTTCGTTCGACAATGAGCAGTTCTTC. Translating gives CASSSFDNEQFF. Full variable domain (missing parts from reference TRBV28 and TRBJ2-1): DVKVTQSSRYLVKRTGEKVFLECVQDMDHENMFWYRQDPGLGLRLIYFSYDVKMKEKGDIPEGYSVSREKKERFSLILESASTNQTSMYLCASSSFDNEQFFGPGTRLTVL.

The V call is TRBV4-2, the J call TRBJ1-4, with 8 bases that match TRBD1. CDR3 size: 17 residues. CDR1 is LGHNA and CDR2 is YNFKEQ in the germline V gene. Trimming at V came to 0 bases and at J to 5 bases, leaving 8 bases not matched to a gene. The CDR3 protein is CASSQETPGTGNEKLFF. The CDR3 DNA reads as TGTGCCAGCAGCCAAGAAACCCCCGGGACAGGAAATGAAAAACTGTTTTTT.

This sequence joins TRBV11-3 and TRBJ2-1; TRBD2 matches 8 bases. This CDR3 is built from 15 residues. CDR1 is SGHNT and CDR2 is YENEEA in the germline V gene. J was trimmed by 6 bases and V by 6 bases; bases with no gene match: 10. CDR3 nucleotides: TGTGCCAGCAGATTAAAACCGGGACTAGTCAATGAGCAGTTCTTC. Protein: CASRLKPGLVNEQFF.

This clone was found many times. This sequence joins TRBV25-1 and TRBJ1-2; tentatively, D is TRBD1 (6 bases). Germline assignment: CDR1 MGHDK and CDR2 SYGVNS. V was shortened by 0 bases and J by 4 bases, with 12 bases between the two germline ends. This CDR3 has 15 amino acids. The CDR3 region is CASSEYPGTSYGYTF. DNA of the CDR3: TGTGCCAGCAGTGAATATCCAGGGACAAGCTATGGCTACACCTTC.

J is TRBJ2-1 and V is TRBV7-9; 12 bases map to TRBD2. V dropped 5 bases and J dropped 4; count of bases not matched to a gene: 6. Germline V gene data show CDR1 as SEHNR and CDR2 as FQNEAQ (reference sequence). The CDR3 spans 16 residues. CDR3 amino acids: CASSNGLAGSYNEQFF. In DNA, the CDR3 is TGTGCCAGCAGCAATGGACTAGCGGGATCTTACAATGAGCAGTTCTTC.